The 16 T cell receptor beta chains below come from one sample, sequenced in a study of Graves' ophthalmopathy and Graves' hyperthyroidism. The authors amplified TCR beta CDR3 regions from RNA transcripts. First-round RT-PCR employed HTBI primers, with a second-round multiplex PCR after it. TCRdb re-analysed the multiplex PCR reads in MiXCR, keeping a single row per CDR3 protein. The sample holds hundreds of thousands of distinct CDR3 sequences, 20% to 25% seen once. The specimen was peripheral blood. The origin of the receptors is a woman aged 18-35 years with stable Graves' hyperthyroidism. Some clones in this sample may be carry-over from other donors' samples.

This clonotype was picked up many times. This chain links TRBV6-2 or TRBV6-3 with TRBJ2-7; D remains unclear. This CDR3 comprises 14 residues. Germline V gene sequence: CDR1 MNHEY, CDR2 SVGEGT. The germline V and J ends were trimmed by 4 bases and 3 bases, with 13 bases remaining between them. The CDR3 sequence is CASSFRREGYEQYF. The CDR3 DNA sequence: TGTGCCAGCAGTTTCCGGAGAGAAGGCTACGAGCAGTACTTC.

This clonotype was observed many times. The chain carries TRBV6-5 and TRBJ1-5, with a tentative D call TRBD1 (6 bases). Germline CDR1 and CDR2: MNHEY and SVGAGI. The CDR3 totals 15 residues. Trimming left V 0 bases short and J 3 bases short, with 9 bases between. This CDR3 reads CASSYSVGANQPQHF. CDR3 nucleotides: TGTGCCAGCAGTTACTCGGTGGGGGCCAATCAGCCCCAGCATTTT.

This sequence joins TRBV19 and TRBJ1-1; no definite D call. Germline CDR1 LNHDA, CDR2 SQIVND (reference sequence). Trimming took 4 bases from V and 3 from J, leaving 27 bases between them. The CDR3 is made up of 19 amino acids. This chain's CDR3 is CASSRNEGMRTLRDTEAFF. The CDR3, as DNA: TGTGCCAGTAGTAGAAACGAGGGTATGAGGACGCTTCGGGACACTGAAGCTTTCTTT.

The V gene is TRBV20-1, the J gene TRBJ2-2, with 9 bases matching TRBD1. Trimming at V came to 1 base and at J to 3 bases, leaving 12 bases not matched to a gene. The CDR3 covers 18 residues. Looked up from germline, CDR1 is DFQATT and CDR2 is SNEGSKA (reference sequence). CDR3 bases: TGCAGTGCTAGAGCGGGATTTTTAGGGACAGGGTACACCGGGGAGCTGTTTTTT. It is translated as CSARAGFLGTGYTGELFF.

This clonotype occurred many times. The chain is built from TRBV11-2 and TRBJ2-7; no clear D. V was shortened by 5 bases and J by 3 bases, with 17 bases between the two germline ends. The CDR3 is 15 residues long. Germline V gives CDR1 SGHAT, CDR2 FQNNGV. CDR3 in amino acids: CASSALDLVSYEQYF. The CDR3 nucleotides read TGTGCCAGCAGCGCCTTGGACCTGGTAAGCTACGAGCAGTACTTC.

This clonotype occurred many times. This chain connects TRBV29-1 to TRBJ1-3; D is unresolved. Germline V gives CDR1 SQVTM, CDR2 ANQGSEA. V lost 4 bases and J lost 7, with 8 bases in between. The CDR3 has 11 amino acids. CDR3 sequence reads: CSVGGENTIYF. DNA for the CDR3: TGCAGCGTTGGGGGAGAGAACACCATATATTTT.

Comments on this clonotype: A much larger clone is a single base away; this may be a read error. The chain has TRBV7-2 and TRBJ2-2; 8 bases align to TRBD1. The junction had 5 bases not matched to a gene; V was cut back by 7 bases and J by 4 bases. The CDR3 extends over 14 amino acids. Germline-derived CDR1 and CDR2 are SGHTA and FQGNSA. The CDR3 loop is CASTWTGITGELFF. The CDR3 nucleotides read TGTGCCAGCACCTGGACAGGGATCACCGGGGAGCTGTTTTTT.

This clonotype was seen repeatedly, ten times or more. A junction boundary mismatches the germline segment, possibly from a read error. CDR3 DNA sequence: TGTGCCAGCAGGGCAGGGGGGCCTCAAAACATTAAGTACTTC. It specifies CASRAGGPQNIKYF. The chain recombines TRBV6-1 with TRBJ2-4, with D possibly matching TRBD1 (7 bases). CDR1 and CDR2 (germline): MNHNS, SASEGT. This CDR3 has 14 residues.

This clonotype was detected many times. The J gene is TRBJ1-6, the V gene TRBV3-1; D not resolved. The V gene lost 6 bases and the J gene lost 4 bases, with 16 bases spanning the gap. CDR1 and CDR2 (germline): LGHDT, YNNKEL (reference sequence). The CDR3 covers 16 residues. CDR3 sequence: CASRHGPLQYNSPLHF. In nucleotides, the CDR3 is TGTGCCAGCAGGCACGGACCTCTACAATATAATTCACCCCTCCACTTT. The variable domain in full, with the rest retrieved from reference TRBV3-1 and TRBJ1-6, is DTAVSQTPKYLVTQMGNDKSIKCEQNLGHDTMYWYKQDSKKFLKIMFSYNNKELIINETVPNRFSPKSPDKAHLNLHINSLELGDSAVYFCASRHGPLQYNSPLHFGNGTRLTVT.

This clonotype was counted at least ten times. The chain couples TRBV11-2 to TRBJ2-7, with 10 bases aligning to TRBD1. Germline V gene sequence: CDR1 SGHAT, CDR2 FQNNGV. The CDR3 covers 16 residues. After removal of 5 bases from V and 3 bases from J, the junction contained 10 bases not matched to a gene. The CDR3 coding sequence is TGTGCCAGCAGCCTTCGGACAGGGGGAAATTTCTACGAGCAGTACTTC. It encodes CASSLRTGGNFYEQYF.

In its sample, this clonotype was seen a few times. This sequence joins TRBV28 and TRBJ1-2; D gene unclear. Trimming shortened V by 8 bases and J by 4 bases, and 11 bases separated the two germline ends. CDR3 size: 12 residues. In germline, CDR1 is MDHEN, CDR2 SYDVKM. The CDR3, as DNA: TGTGCCAGCCGCCTACAGCCCTATGGCTACACCTTC. It encodes CASRLQPYGYTF.

The sample holds many counts of this clonotype. The chain is built from TRBV2 and TRBJ1-2; D possibly corresponds to TRBD1 (5 bases). This CDR3 is 12 amino acids long. Per the germline V gene, CDR1 is SNHLY and CDR2 is FYNNEI. The V end was cut by 6 bases, the J end by 4 bases, with 9 bases between. The CDR3 is CASRGTGYGYTF. The CDR3 nucleotides are TGTGCCAGCAGGGGGACGGGCTATGGCTACACCTTC. The full variable domain, with the rest looked up from reference TRBV2 and TRBJ1-2, is EPEVTQTPSHQVTQMGQEVILRCVPISNHLYFYWYRQILGQKVEFLVSFYNNEISEKSEIFDDQFSVERPDGSNFTLKIRSTKLEDSAMYFCASRGTGYGYTFGSGTRLTVV.

This clonotype came up many times. V and J are TRBV11-2 and TRBJ1-2; maybe TRBD1 (6 bases). The CDR3 has 13 amino acids. Germline loops: CDR1 SGHAT, CDR2 FQNNGV. Between the trimmed V and J ends, which lost 3 bases and 3 bases, there was a span of 8 bases. The CDR3 DNA reads TGTGCCAGCAGCTTGGGGGGCCACTATGGCTACACCTTC. Translation: CASSLGGHYGYTF.

In this sample, this clonotype turned up a few times. The CDR3 reads CASSLEARTIGAFF. CDR3 DNA sequence: TGTGCCAGCAGCTTAGAGGCCCGGACTATAGGGGCTTTCTTT. The chain combines TRBV11-2 with TRBJ1-1; D is uncertain. The V gene's germline CDR1 is SGHAT and CDR2 FQNNGV. The V end lost 0 bases, the J end lost 11 bases, and 16 bases lay between the germline ends. The CDR3 has 14 residues.

The chain employs TRBV7-9 and TRBJ2-7; 7 nucleotides line up with TRBD1. The CDR3 runs 14 residues. The germline gives CDR1 SEHNR, CDR2 FQNEAQ (reference sequence). V was pared by 5 bases and J by 3 bases, with 7 bases of the junction left unmatched. In nucleotides, the CDR3 is TGTGCCAGCAGCGTCCGGGACAGTGTCTACGAGCAGTACTTC. Translating gives CASSVRDSVYEQYF.

This clonotype turned up a few times. The chain recombines TRBV7-3 with TRBJ2-2; D assignment may be TRBD1 or TRBD2 (6 bases each). CDR1 and CDR2 (germline): SGHTA, FQGTGA. The germline V and J ends were trimmed by 5 bases and 6 bases, with 19 bases remaining between them. The CDR3 spans 16 residues. CDR3 sequence (DNA): TGTGCCAGCAGCCCCAGGGGACTCGCAGGCGCCGGGGAGCTGTTTTTT. It is translated as CASSPRGLAGAGELFF.